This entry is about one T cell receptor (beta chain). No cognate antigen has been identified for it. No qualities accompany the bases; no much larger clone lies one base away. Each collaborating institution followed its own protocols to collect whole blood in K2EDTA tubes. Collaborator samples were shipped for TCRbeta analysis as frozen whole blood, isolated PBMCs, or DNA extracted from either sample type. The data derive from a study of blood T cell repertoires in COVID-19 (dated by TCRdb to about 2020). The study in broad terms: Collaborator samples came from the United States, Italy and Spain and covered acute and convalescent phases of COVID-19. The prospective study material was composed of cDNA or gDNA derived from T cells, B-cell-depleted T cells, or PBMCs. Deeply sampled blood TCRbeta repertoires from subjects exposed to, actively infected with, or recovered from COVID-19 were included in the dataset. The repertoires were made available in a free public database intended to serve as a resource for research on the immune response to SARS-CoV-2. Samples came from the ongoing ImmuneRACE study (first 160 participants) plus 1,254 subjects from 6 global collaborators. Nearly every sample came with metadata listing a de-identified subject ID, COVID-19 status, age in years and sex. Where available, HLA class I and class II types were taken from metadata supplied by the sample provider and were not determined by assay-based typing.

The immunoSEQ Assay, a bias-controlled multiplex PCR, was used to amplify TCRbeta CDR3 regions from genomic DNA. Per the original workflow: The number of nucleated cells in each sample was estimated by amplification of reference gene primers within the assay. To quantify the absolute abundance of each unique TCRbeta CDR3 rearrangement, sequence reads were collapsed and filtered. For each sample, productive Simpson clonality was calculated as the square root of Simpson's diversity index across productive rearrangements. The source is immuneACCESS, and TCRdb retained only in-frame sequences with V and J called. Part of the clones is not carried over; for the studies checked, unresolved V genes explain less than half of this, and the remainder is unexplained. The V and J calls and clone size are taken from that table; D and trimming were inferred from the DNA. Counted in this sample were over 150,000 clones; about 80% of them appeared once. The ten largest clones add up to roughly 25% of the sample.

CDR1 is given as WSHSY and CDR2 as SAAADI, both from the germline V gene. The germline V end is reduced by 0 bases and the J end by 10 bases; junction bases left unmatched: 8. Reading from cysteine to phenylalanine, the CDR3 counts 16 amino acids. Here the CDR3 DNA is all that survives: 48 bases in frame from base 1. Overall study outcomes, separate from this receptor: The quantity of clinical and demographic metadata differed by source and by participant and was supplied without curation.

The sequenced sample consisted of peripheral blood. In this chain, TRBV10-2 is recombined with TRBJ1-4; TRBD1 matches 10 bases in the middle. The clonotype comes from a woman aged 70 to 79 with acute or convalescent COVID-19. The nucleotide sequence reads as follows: TGCGCCAGCAGTGAGTCGGGGACAGGGGTATCTGGAAAACTGTTTTTT. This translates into CASSESGTGVSGKLFF.